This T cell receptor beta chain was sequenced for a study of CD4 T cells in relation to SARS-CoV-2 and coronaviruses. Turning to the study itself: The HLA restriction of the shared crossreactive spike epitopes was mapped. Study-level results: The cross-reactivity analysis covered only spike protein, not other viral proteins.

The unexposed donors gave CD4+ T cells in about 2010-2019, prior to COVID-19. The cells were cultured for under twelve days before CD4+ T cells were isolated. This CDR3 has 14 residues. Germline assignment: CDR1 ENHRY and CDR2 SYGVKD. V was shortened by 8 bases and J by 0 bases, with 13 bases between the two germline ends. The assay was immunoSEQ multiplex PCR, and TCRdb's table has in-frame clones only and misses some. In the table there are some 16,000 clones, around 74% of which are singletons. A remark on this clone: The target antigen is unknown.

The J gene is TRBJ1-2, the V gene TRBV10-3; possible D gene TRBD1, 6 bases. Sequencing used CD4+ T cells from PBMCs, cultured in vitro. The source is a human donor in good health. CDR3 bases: TGTGCCATCGGCGGGCAGGGGTCTAACTATGGCTACACCTTC. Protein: CAIGGQGSNYGYTF.